This T cell receptor (beta chain) was found in a study of T cell responses to AZD1222 COVID-19 vaccine (dated by TCRdb to about 2021). For the wider study: Because spike-specific TCR depth and breadth did not differ between the two schedules, AZD1222 recipients who got a second dose at roughly 4 weeks were pooled with those who got a second dose at roughly 12 weeks. Trial participants were enrolled by age into subgroups of 18-55, 56-69 and 70-plus years, and around 150, 28 and 57 TCR-sequenced participants, respectively, were included in these subgroups. A total of under 250 trial participants underwent TCR sequencing, of whom roughly 210 had received two doses of AZD1222 and roughly 26 had received two doses of the MenACWY control vaccine. Findings and caveats that apply to the study as a whole: Reportedly, close to half of the unique spike-specific TCRs recognized epitopes lying outside the regions that are mutated in the B.1.351 and B.1.1.7 variants. The 56-69-year group was small, and its depth increase did not reach significance, likely because of low power. Participants were mostly white British and included more females than males, and it was suggested by the authors that clonal diversity may have been underestimated. Only five or six AZD1222 recipients were SARS-CoV-2 seropositive at baseline, limiting conclusions about previously exposed vaccinees. The vaccine-associated CD4 TCRs covered the entire spike protein, and the dominant responses fell in regions 160-218 and 743-854. Because no day 14 peak-response samples were available, the repertoires could be characterized only after the peak T cell response. A significant rise in spike-specific TCR breadth and depth was observed after two AZD1222 doses relative to day 0 and relative to MenACWY recipients.

The CDR3 regions of human TCRbeta chains were subjected to immunosequencing. Regarding the original processing steps: Repertoire TCRs were checked for matches against a reference library of SARS-CoV-2-specific TCRs that had been generated using the MIRA antigen-specificity platform. Breadth was defined as the fraction of unique TCRs that were SARS-CoV-2-associated. Depth was defined as the fraction of total T cells that were SARS-CoV-2-associated. Using the MIRA data, every spike-specific TCR was mapped to the spike region that the TCR reacted to and assigned to either a CD4 or a CD8 class. Log10-transformed breadth and depth values were compared by one-way ANOVA with Sidak's multiple comparisons tests. TCRdb took this table from immuneACCESS and kept in-frame rearrangements with V and J called. Such tables lack part of the clones; where checked against another copy, unresolved V genes explain under half of the gap, and the rest is unexplained. V, J and clone size were drawn from that table, and D and trimming were deduced from the DNA. Present in this sample are roughly 110,000 clones, around 87% of which were seen just once. The top ten clonotypes cover around 4.4% of the sample.

As regards this clone: Its antigen is currently not known. No qualities accompany the bases; no much larger clone lies one base away.

The time point label corresponds to: baseline before first vaccination. Samples from vaccinated people were obtained from the UK trials COV001 and COV002, which included a single-blind randomized controlled phase 2/3 trial of AZD1222 (ChAdOx1 nCoV-19) in healthy adults. For TCRbeta chain sequencing, PBMC samples were collected from trial participants at day 0 and at day 28 after the second dose. V and J lose 1 base and 5 bases, and a span of 6 bases separates them. Reading the germline V gene gives CDR1 SGHTA and CDR2 FQGTGA. The CDR3 numbers 14 residues from cysteine through phenylalanine. The DNA shown is the 42-base CDR3, in frame from base 1.

Specimen: peripheral blood, collected on day 0 of AZD1222 vaccination. Rearrangement joined TRBV7-3 to TRBJ1-6; a confident D gene designation cannot be given. The TCR originated in an adult in good health. The DNA sequence is TGTGCCAGCAGCTTAAATCCAGATAATTCACCCCTCCACTTT. It is translated as CASSLNPDNSPLHF.